The following is a T cell receptor (beta chain) sequence with its context. Antigen specificity is unknown. The CDR3 has 12 residues. Germline lookup yields CDR1 SQVTM and CDR2 ANQGSEA. The V end lost 7 bases, the J end lost 5 bases, and 12 bases lay between the germline ends. The record originates from a study of T cell responses to AZD1222 COVID-19 vaccine. This table comes from immunoSEQ multiplex PCR, and its TCRdb copy is limited to in-frame clones, with some not included. The sample records about 200,000 clones, around 93% being singletons. The study's findings and limits: AZD1222 recipients seropositive at baseline numbered only six.

The starting material was peripheral blood, obtained 28 days after the second AZD1222 dose. The chain links TRBV29-1 to TRBJ1-5; D remains unclear. The TCR was taken from an adult who received the AZD1222 COVID-19 vaccine. The CDR3 DNA sequence: TGCAGCGCTCGCCTCGGGGATCAGCCCCAGCATTTT. Translated: CSARLGDQPQHF.